This paragraph covers one T cell receptor beta chain sequence. Its cognate antigen is unknown. This sample was included in a study of CXCR3-negative and CXCR3-positive naive CD8 T cells. Study-wide findings and caveats: Memory cells differed in TRBV-TRBJ usage, but naive CXCR3-negative and CXCR3-positive cells had similar usage. Diversity ran similarly high across both naive subsets but far lower in memory CD8+ cells. TRB CDR3s were more hydrophobic in CXCR3-positive than in CXCR3-negative naive cells.

CDR1 is SGHTA and CDR2 is FQGNSA in the germline V gene. This CDR3 spans 15 amino acids. The method, 5' RACE with UMI labels, was used to prepare the TRB cDNA libraries. One entry per CDR3 protein, without DNA, is what TCRdb gives after re-calling the 5' RACE reads. This repertoire comprises tens of thousands of distinct CDR3 sequences; its ten largest clones make up around 1%. Using triplicate sorts, about 270,000 cells were collected each time from every CD8+ T cell subset. The clonotype was recovered from a human donor in good health. Some clones in this sample may be carry-over from other donors' samples. Material for sequencing was naive CXCR3- CD8+ T cells from blood. Subset in this sample: CD45RO-CCR7+CD27+CD95- naive CD8+ T cells lacking CXCR3 (TNR3-). The J gene is TRBJ2-7, the V gene TRBV7-2; the D gene TCRdb calls, TRBD1, cannot be checked with no DNA. This CDR3 is CASSLAAGAYYEQYF.